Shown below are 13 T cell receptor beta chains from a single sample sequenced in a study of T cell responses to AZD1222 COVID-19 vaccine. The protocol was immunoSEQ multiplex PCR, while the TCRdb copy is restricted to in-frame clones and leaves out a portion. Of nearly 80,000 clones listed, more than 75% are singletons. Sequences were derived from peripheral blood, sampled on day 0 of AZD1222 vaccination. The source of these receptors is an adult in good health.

CDR3 residues: CASSSASALGNTIYF. As DNA, the CDR3 is TGCGCCAGCAGCTCGGCGAGCGCCCTCGGAAACACCATATATTTT. J is TRBJ1-3 and V is TRBV5-1; no reliable D call. V lost 3 bases, J lost 4 bases, and 14 bases lay in between. The CDR3 covers 15 residues. The germline CDR1 and CDR2 sequences are SGHRS and YFSETQ.

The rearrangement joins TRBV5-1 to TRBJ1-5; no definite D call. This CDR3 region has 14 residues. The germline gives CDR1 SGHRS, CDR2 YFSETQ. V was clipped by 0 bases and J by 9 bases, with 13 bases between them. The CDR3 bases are TGCGCCAGCAGCTTGGACGGAACCGCCGGGCCCCAGCATTTT. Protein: CASSLDGTAGPQHF. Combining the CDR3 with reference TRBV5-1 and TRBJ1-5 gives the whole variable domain KAGVTQTPRYLIKTRGQQVTLSCSPISGHRSVSWYQQTPGQGLQFLFEYFSETQRNKGNFPGRFSGRQFSNSRSEMNVSTLELGDSALYLCASSLDGTAGPQHFGDGTRLSIL.

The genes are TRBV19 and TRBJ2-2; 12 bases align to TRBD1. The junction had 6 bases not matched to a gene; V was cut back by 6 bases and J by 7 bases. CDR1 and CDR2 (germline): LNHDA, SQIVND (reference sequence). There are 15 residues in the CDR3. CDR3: CASSAGTGGNGELFF. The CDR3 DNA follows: TGTGCCAGTAGCGCAGGGACAGGGGGCAACGGGGAGCTGTTTTTT.

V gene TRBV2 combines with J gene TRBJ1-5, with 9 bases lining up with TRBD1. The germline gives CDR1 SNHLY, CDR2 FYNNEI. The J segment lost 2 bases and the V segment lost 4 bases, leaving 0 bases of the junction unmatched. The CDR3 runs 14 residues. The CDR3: CASSGQGGNQPQHF. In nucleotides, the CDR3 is TGTGCCAGCAGTGGACAGGGGGGCAATCAGCCCCAGCATTTT.

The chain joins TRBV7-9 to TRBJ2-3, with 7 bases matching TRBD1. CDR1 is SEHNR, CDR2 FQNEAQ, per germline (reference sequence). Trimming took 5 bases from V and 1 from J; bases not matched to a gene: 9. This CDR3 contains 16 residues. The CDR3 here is CASSRAGTAGTDTQYF. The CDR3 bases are TGTGCCAGCAGCCGCGCAGGGACAGCGGGCACAGATACGCAGTATTTT.

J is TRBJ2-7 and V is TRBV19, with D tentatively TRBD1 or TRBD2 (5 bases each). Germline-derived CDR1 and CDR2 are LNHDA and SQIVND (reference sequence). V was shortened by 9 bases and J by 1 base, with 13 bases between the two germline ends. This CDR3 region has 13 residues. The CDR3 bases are TGTGCCAGCGAGGGGCCCACGTCCTACGAGCAGTACTTC. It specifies CASEGPTSYEQYF.

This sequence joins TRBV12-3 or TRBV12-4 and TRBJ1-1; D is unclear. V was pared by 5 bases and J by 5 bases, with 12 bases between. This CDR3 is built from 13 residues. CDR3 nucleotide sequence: TGTGCCAGCAGTCTGGTACAAAGGACTGAAGCTTTCTTT. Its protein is CASSLVQRTEAFF.

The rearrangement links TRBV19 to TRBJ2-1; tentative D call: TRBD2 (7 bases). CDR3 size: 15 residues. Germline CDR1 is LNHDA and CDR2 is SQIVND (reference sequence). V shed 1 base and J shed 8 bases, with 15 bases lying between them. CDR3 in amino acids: CASSIGTRGDDEQFF. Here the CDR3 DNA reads TGTGCCAGTAGTATAGGGACTAGGGGGGACGATGAGCAGTTCTTC.

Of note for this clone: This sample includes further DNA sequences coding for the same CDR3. The CDR3 spells CASSLGGYQPQHF. The CDR3 bases are TGTGCCAGCAGCTTAGGCGGATATCAGCCCCAGCATTTT. The genes are TRBV11-2 and TRBJ1-5; D unclear. This CDR3 has 13 amino acids. In germline, CDR1 is SGHAT, CDR2 FQNNGV. The ends were cut back, 1 base at V and 5 bases at J, with 6 bases in the middle.

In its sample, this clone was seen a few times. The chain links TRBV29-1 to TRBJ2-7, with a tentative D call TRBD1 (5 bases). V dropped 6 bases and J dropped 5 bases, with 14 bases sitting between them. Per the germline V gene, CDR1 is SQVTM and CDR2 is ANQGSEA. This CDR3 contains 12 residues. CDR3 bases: TGCAGCGTAAATAGGGGTTCTAACGAGCAGTACTTC. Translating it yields CSVNRGSNEQYF.

The CDR3 DNA sequence: TGTGCCACCAGTCCAAGCGGGGTGGATAATGAGCAGTTCTTC. It encodes CATSPSGVDNEQFF. The chain employs TRBV24-1 and TRBJ2-1, with 7 nucleotides matching TRBD2. J lost 7 bases, V lost 6 bases, and 8 bases had no gene match. Germline CDR1 is KGHDR and CDR2 is SFDVKD. This CDR3 comprises 14 residues.

CDR3 sequence (DNA): TGCGCCAGCAGCCGAGACAGGGGGTATCAGCCCCAGCATTTT. This codes for CASSRDRGYQPQHF. V and J are TRBV4-1 and TRBJ1-5; TRBD1 agrees at 9 bases. This CDR3 is built from 14 residues. The V gene end was trimmed by 4 bases and the J gene end by 5 bases; junction bases not matched to a gene: 3. CDR1 and CDR2 from the germline V gene are MGHRA and YSYEKL.

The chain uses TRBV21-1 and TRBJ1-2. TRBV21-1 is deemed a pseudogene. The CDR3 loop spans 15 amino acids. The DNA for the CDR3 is TGTGCCAGCAGCAAGGGACGACTTGGGAACTATGGCTACACCTTC. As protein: CASSKGRLGNYGYTF.